The subject of this entry is one TCR beta chain. Its antigen is not identified. Germline assignment: CDR1 MGHDK and CDR2 SYGVNS. V shed 7 bases and J 0 bases; nucleotides not matched to a gene: 13. This CDR3 is built from 19 residues. Investigators amplified TCR beta CDR3 regions from RNA transcripts. First-round RT-PCR relied on HTBI primers, and a second-round multiplex PCR came next. TCRdb re-analysed the multiplex PCR reads in MiXCR, keeping a single row per CDR3 protein. This sample yields more than 40,000 distinct CDR3 sequences, of which about 50% are seen a single time; about 25% belongs to the top ten. The data derive from a study of Graves' ophthalmopathy and Graves' hyperthyroidism. Study observations and caveats: Ophthalmopathy progression was predicted by the model at less than 71% sensitivity and less than 80% specificity.

Pregnancy or lactation, uncontrolled infections and other autoimmune diseases were grounds for excluding patients. This chain uses TRBV25-1 with TRBJ2-6; 9 nucleotides line up with TRBD1. The TCR sequence derives from an adult man with Graves' ophthalmopathy. The material sequenced was peripheral blood. The CDR3, as DNA: TGTGCCAGCAATCGGACAGGGGCAGGAGAATTCTCTGGGGCCAACGTCCTGACTTTC. Amino acids: CASNRTGAGEFSGANVLTF.